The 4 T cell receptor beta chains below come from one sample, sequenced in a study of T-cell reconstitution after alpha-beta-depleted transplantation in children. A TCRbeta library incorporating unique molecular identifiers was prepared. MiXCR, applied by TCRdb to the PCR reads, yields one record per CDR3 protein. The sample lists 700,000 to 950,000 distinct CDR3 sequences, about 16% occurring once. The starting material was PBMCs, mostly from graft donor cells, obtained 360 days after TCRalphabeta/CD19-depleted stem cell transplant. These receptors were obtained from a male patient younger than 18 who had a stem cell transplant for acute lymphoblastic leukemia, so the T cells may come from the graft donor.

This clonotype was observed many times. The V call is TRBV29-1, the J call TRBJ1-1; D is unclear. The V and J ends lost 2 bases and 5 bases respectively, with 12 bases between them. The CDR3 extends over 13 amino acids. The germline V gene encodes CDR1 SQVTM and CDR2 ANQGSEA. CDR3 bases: TGCAGCGTTGAAACCCCCGGCAGGACTGAAGCTTTCTTT. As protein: CSVETPGRTEAFF.

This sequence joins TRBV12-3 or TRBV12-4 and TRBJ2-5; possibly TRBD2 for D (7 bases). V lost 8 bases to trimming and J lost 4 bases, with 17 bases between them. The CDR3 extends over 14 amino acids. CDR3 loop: CASLRGAESETQYF. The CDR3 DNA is TGTGCCAGCCTCCGGGGGGCGGAATCAGAGACCCAGTACTTC.

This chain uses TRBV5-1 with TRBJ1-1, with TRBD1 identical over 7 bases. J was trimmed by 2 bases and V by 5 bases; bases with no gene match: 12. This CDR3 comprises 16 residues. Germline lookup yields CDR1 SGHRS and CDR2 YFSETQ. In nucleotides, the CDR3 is TGCGCCAGCAGGCAGACCTACAGGGGTCGTAACACTGAAGCTTTCTTT. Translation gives CASRQTYRGRNTEAFF. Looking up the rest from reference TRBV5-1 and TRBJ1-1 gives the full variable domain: KAGVTQTPRYLIKTRGQQVTLSCSPISGHRSVSWYQQTPGQGLQFLFEYFSETQRNKGNFPGRFSGRQFSNSRSEMNVSTLELGDSALYLCASRQTYRGRNTEAFFGQGTRLTVV.

This CDR3 is CASSPEAGLITNYGYTF. DNA of the CDR3: TGTGCCAGCTCACCAGAGGCAGGATTAATTACTAACTATGGCTACACCTTC. The chain carries TRBV18 and TRBJ1-2; D unclear. Germline CDR1 and CDR2: KGHSH and LQKENI. The ends were cut back, 2 bases at V and 0 bases at J, with 16 bases in the middle. This CDR3 spans 17 amino acids.